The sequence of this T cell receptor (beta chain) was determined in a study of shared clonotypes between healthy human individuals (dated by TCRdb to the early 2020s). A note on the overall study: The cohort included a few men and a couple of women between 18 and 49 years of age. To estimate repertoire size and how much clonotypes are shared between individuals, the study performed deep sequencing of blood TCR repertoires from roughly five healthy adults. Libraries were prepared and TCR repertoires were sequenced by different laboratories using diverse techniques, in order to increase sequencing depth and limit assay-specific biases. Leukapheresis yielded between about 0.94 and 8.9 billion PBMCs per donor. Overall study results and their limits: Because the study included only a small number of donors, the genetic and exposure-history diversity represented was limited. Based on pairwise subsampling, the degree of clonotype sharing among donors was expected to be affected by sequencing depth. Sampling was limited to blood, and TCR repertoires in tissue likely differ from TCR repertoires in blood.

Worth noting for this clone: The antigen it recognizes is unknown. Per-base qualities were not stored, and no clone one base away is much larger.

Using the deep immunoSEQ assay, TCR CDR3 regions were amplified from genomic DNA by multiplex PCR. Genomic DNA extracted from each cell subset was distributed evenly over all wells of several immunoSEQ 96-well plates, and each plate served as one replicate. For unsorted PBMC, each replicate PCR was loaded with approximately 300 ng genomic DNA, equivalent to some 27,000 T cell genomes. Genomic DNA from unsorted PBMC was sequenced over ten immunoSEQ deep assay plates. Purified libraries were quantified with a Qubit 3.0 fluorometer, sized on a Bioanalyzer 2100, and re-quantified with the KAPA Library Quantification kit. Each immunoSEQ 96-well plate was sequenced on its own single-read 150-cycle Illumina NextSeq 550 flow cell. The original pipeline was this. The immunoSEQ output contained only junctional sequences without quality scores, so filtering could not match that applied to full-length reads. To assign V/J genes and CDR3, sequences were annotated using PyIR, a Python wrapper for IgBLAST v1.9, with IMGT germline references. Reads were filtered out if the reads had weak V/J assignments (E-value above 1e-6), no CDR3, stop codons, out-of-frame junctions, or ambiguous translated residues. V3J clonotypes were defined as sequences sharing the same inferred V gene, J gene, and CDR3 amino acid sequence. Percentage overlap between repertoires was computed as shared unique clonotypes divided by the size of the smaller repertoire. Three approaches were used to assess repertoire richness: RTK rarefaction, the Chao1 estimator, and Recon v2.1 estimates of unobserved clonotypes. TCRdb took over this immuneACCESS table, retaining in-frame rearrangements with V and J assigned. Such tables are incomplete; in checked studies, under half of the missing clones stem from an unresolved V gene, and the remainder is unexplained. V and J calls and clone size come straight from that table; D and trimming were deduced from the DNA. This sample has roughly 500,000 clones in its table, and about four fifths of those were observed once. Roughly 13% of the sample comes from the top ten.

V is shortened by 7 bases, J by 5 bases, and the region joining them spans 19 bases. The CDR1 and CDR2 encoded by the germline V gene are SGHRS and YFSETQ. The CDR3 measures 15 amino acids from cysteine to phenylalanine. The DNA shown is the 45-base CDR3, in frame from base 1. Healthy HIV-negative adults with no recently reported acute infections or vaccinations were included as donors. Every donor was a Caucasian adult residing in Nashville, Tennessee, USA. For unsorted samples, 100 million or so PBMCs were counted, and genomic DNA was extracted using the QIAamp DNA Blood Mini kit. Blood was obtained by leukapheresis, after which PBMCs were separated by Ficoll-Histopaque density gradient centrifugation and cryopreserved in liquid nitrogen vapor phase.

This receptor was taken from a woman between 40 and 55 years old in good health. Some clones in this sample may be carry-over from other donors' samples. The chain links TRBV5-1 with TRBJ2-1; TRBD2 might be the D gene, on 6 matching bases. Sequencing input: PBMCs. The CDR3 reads CASAIPGTFDNEQFF. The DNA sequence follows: TGCGCCAGCGCAATCCCCGGGACTTTTGACAATGAGCAGTTCTTC.